The next 25 T cell receptor beta chains were all read from a single sample in a study of blood T cell repertoires in COVID-19. The table came from immunoSEQ multiplex PCR; TCRdb's copy has only in-frame clones and leaves some out. The sample records approximately 200,000 clones, 89% being singletons. Material: PBMCs or T cells enriched from blood (not recorded which). The receptors were gathered from a woman aged 40-49 years with acute COVID-19.

V is TRBV6-5 and J is TRBJ1-1; 7 nucleotides agree with TRBD1. In germline, CDR1 is MNHEY, CDR2 SVGAGI. V trimming: 2 bases; J trimming: 7 bases; junction bases outside the gene matches: 4. CDR3 length: 13 residues. CDR3 amino acids: CASSYPGQLEAFF. The CDR3 nucleotides read TGTGCCAGCAGTTACCCGGGACAGCTTGAAGCTTTCTTT.

The chain combines TRBV28 with TRBJ2-3; 8 bases map to TRBD2. The CDR3 spans 15 residues. J gave up 1 base and V 3 bases, and 3 bases lay outside the gene matches. In germline, CDR1 is MDHEN, CDR2 SYDVKM. The CDR3: CASSLGSGGTDTQYF. CDR3 in DNA: TGTGCCAGCAGTTTGGGTAGCGGGGGCACAGATACGCAGTATTTT.

The rearrangement uses TRBV2 and TRBJ2-7; 9 bases are a match to TRBD1. V dropped 10 bases and J dropped 7; count of bases not matched to a gene: 11. The CDR3 covers 13 residues. Germline V lookup: CDR1 SNHLY, CDR2 FYNNEI. DNA for the CDR3: TGTGCCATTATAGGGACAGGGTCTGATGAGCAGTACTTC. This codes for CAIIGTGSDEQYF.

This sequence joins TRBV2 and TRBJ1-2, with D unresolved. The germline V gene has CDR1 SNHLY and CDR2 FYNNEI. CDR3 length: 13 amino acids. V was clipped by 6 bases and J by 4 bases, with 12 bases between them. This chain's CDR3 is CASSAAATYGYTF. CDR3 nucleotide sequence: TGTGCCAGCAGCGCGGCCGCGACCTATGGCTACACCTTC.

This clone was detected once. The chain uses TRBV4-1 and TRBJ1-2; a possible D gene is TRBD1 (5 bases). The CDR3 runs 17 residues. The germline CDR1 and CDR2 sequences are MGHRA and YSYEKL. Between the trimmed V and J ends, which lost 3 bases and 7 bases, there was a span of 24 bases. The CDR3, as DNA: TGCGCCAGCAGCCAGGGACTGCGGGGTTCAGTAGGGTTTGGCTACACCTTC. Protein: CASSQGLRGSVGFGYTF.

The V and J genes are TRBV11-2 and TRBJ2-7; maybe TRBD1 (5 bases). The CDR3 covers 13 residues. With 5 bases removed from V and 6 bases from J, the gap between germline ends came to 14 bases. Germline V gives CDR1 SGHAT, CDR2 FQNNGV. CDR3: CASSLLGALEQYF. The CDR3 DNA reads as TGTGCCAGCAGCCTATTAGGGGCACTCGAGCAGTACTTC.

As concerns this clone: Other DNA sequences within the sample encode an identical CDR3. V is TRBV29-1 and J is TRBJ2-5, with TRBD2 matching over 13 bases. The CDR3 is 14 residues long. The germline gives CDR1 SQVTM, CDR2 ANQGSEA. Trimming cost V 6 bases and J 1 base; bases outside gene matches: 2. CDR3 bases: TGCAGCGTCCGACTAGCGGGGGGCCAAGAGACCCAGTACTTC. Protein product: CSVRLAGGQETQYF.

The V call is TRBV7-9, the J call TRBJ1-1; 8 nucleotides align to TRBD1. The J segment lost 9 bases and the V segment lost 5 bases, leaving 8 bases of the junction unmatched. The CDR3 has 13 amino acids. Germline CDR1 reads SEHNR; CDR2 reads FQNEAQ (reference sequence). The CDR3 here is CASSAGGAGKAFF. CDR3 DNA: TGTGCCAGCAGCGCAGGGGGCGCGGGGAAAGCTTTCTTT.

The chain uses TRBV6-4 and TRBJ1-4; TRBD1 aligns across 7 bases. J was trimmed by 3 bases and V by 6 bases; bases with no gene match: 7. Per germline, CDR1 MRHNA and CDR2 SNTAGT. CDR3 length equals 15 residues. CDR3 in amino acids: CASSRERGPNEKLFF. The CDR3 coding sequence is TGTGCCAGCAGCCGCGAAAGGGGGCCTAATGAAAAACTGTTTTTT.

This clone has only one observation. The V and J genes are TRBV19 and TRBJ1-2, with 7 bases matching TRBD1. Trimming at V came to 0 bases and at J to 4 bases, leaving 2 bases not matched to a gene. CDR1 is LNHDA and CDR2 is SQIVND in the germline V gene (reference sequence). CDR3 length: 14 residues. The DNA for the CDR3 is TGTGCCAGTAGTATAGACAGGGGGAGCTATGGCTACACCTTC. Residues: CASSIDRGSYGYTF.

V and J are TRBV6-5 and TRBJ1-2; possible D gene TRBD1, 5 bases. V lost 6 bases to trimming and J lost 1 base, with 9 bases between them. The germline V gene encodes CDR1 MNHEY and CDR2 SVGAGI. CDR3 length: 13 amino acids. CDR3 region: CASSSTDNYGYTF. As DNA, the CDR3 is TGTGCCAGCAGCTCGACAGATAACTATGGCTACACCTTC.

The rearrangement joins TRBV9 to TRBJ1-3, with no clear D. V was shortened by 3 bases and J by 0 bases, with 7 bases between the two germline ends. The CDR3 is 14 residues long. The germline V gene has CDR1 SGDLS and CDR2 YYNGEE. In DNA form, the CDR3 reads TGTGCCAGCAGCGCCGGGAGCTCTGGAAACACCATATATTTT. Translating it yields CASSAGSSGNTIYF.

V is TRBV20-1 and J is TRBJ2-5; the match to TRBD1 covers 8 bases. With V trimmed by 3 bases and J by 5 bases, 8 bases remained unmatched. The germline V gene encodes CDR1 DFQATT and CDR2 SNEGSKA (reference sequence). The CDR3 has 14 residues. The CDR3 bases are TGCAGTGCTAGTGGGGACAGGACTTGGGAGACCCAGTACTTC. Translated: CSASGDRTWETQYF.

This clone was seen only a few times. The V and J genes are TRBV29-1 and TRBJ2-2; D gene ambiguous. The germline gives CDR1 SQVTM, CDR2 ANQGSEA. This CDR3 contains 12 residues. The V gene lost 7 bases and the J gene lost 0 bases, with 6 bases spanning the gap. The CDR3 coding sequence is TGCAGCGGTGACTCGAACACCGGGGAGCTGTTTTTT. This gives the protein CSGDSNTGELFF.

The chain combines TRBV6-5 with TRBJ1-2; D possibly corresponds to TRBD1 (6 bases). CDR1 and CDR2 (germline): MNHEY, SVGAGI. This CDR3 is built from 15 residues. Trimming stripped 7 bases from V and 1 base from J, with 16 bases between. The CDR3 protein is CASTQSGAFNYGYTF. The CDR3 coding sequence is TGTGCCAGCACACAGTCAGGGGCCTTTAACTATGGCTACACCTTC.

For the CDR3, the DNA is TGCGCCAGCAGCTTGTTCGGTCAGGGGATCACAGATACGCAGTATTTT. Protein: CASSLFGQGITDTQYF. J is TRBJ2-3 and V is TRBV5-1; a weak D match, TRBD1 (6 bases). The V end lost 1 base, the J end lost 2 bases, and 14 bases lay between the germline ends. In germline, CDR1 is SGHRS, CDR2 YFSETQ. This CDR3 is 16 amino acids long.

This clone has only one observation. This chain links TRBV7-8 with TRBJ2-7, with 7 nucleotides matching TRBD2. The CDR3 totals 14 residues. Germline values: CDR1 SGHVS, CDR2 FQNEAQ. V trimming: 1 base; J trimming: 4 bases; junction bases outside the gene matches: 4. CDR3 nucleotides: TGTGCCAGCAGCTTAGTGAGGGAGGGATACGAGCAGTACTTC. Translated, it gives CASSLVREGYEQYF.

V and J are TRBV2 and TRBJ1-2; 7 bases fit TRBD1. CDR1 SNHLY and CDR2 FYNNEI come from the germline V gene. The CDR3 has 15 amino acids. With V trimmed by 6 bases and J by 4 bases, 11 bases remained unmatched. The CDR3 DNA follows: TGTGCCAGCAGCCCCCTAGAACAGGGGTCCTATGGCTACACCTTC. Its translation is CASSPLEQGSYGYTF. Combining the CDR3 with reference TRBV2 and TRBJ1-2 gives the whole variable domain EPEVTQTPSHQVTQMGQEVILRCVPISNHLYFYWYRQILGQKVEFLVSFYNNEISEKSEIFDDQFSVERPDGSNFTLKIRSTKLEDSAMYFCASSPLEQGSYGYTFGSGTRLTVV.

This chain joins TRBV10-3 and TRBJ2-7; TRBD1 matches at 7 bases. J lost 6 bases, V lost 4 bases, and 0 bases had no gene match. Germline loops: CDR1 ENHRY, CDR2 SYGVKD. The CDR3 length is 11 residues. The CDR3 spells CAISAGGEQYF. CDR3 nucleotide sequence: TGTGCCATCAGTGCAGGGGGCGAGCAGTACTTC.

The chain carries TRBV5-4 and TRBJ2-3, with 7 bases identical to TRBD2. Germline V gene lookup returns CDR1 SGHNT and CDR2 YYREEE (reference sequence). The CDR3 sequence is 16 residues long. Germline trimming cut 0 bases from V and 4 bases from J; bases unmatched to any gene: 8. This CDR3 is CASSLEPAGRSDTQYF. The CDR3 DNA sequence: TGTGCCAGCAGCTTGGAACCAGCGGGAAGGTCAGATACGCAGTATTTT.

This clone was seen a single time. V and J are TRBV9 and TRBJ1-2, with 7 bases that match TRBD1. Trimming at V came to 2 bases and at J to 1 base, leaving 2 bases not matched to a gene. The CDR3 length is 14 residues. The germline CDR1 and CDR2 sequences are SGDLS and YYNGEE. CDR3 in amino acids: CASSVRDSNYGYTF. In DNA, the CDR3 is TGTGCCAGCAGCGTCAGGGACAGTAACTATGGCTACACCTTC.

The CDR3 here is CASSYQTGSETQYF. The CDR3 region has the DNA TGTGCCAGCAGTTACCAAACAGGGTCGGAGACCCAGTACTTC. This chain uses TRBV6-6 with TRBJ2-5; D perhaps matches TRBD1 (6 bases). The V gene lost 2 bases and the J gene lost 5 bases, with 12 bases spanning the gap. From germline, CDR1 is MNHNY and CDR2 SVGAGI (reference sequence). This CDR3 spans 14 amino acids.

The chain has TRBV11-2 and TRBJ2-7, with 9 bases lining up with TRBD2. The ends lost 0 bases at V and 11 bases at J; junction bases unmatched: 8. CDR1 is SGHAT, CDR2 FQNNGV, per germline. CDR3 length equals 14 residues. The chain's CDR3 is CASSLDFASGVKYF. CDR3 sequence (DNA): TGTGCCAGCAGCTTAGATTTTGCTAGCGGGGTAAAGTACTTC.

This chain joins TRBV6-5 and TRBJ2-7; D might be TRBD2 (6 bases). The CDR3 is 15 residues long. CDR1 is MNHEY and CDR2 is SVGAGI in the germline V gene. V lost 4 bases to trimming and J lost 3 bases, with 16 bases between them. The DNA of the CDR3 is TGTGCCAGCAGTTCGCCCCCCACTAGCAACTACGAGCAGTACTTC. Residues: CASSSPPTSNYEQYF.

The V gene is TRBV5-4, the J gene TRBJ2-1, with 13 bases aligning to TRBD2. There are 16 residues in the CDR3. The J segment lost 4 bases and the V segment lost 3 bases, leaving 4 bases of the junction unmatched. CDR1 SGHNT and CDR2 YYREEE come from the germline V gene (reference sequence). The DNA of the CDR3 is TGTGCCAGCAGCTCCAGGACTAGCGGGGGTTACAATGAGCAGTTCTTC. It encodes CASSSRTSGGYNEQFF.